This TCR beta chain emerged from a study of cytomegalovirus exposure and HLA in healthy donors. The PCR was carried out with 60 Vbeta primers and 13 Jbeta primers. Measured with immunoSEQ multiplex PCR; TCRdb has only the in-frame clones, and not every one. Of roughly 120,000 clones in the sample, around 73% were seen once. About this clone: One end of the junction fails to match germline, which may point to a read error.

Germline V gene data show CDR1 as SSHAT and CDR2 as FNYEAQ (reference sequence). This CDR3 region has 13 residues. The receptor was isolated from a man aged 60-69 years in good health and CMV-seropositive. The sample comprised PBMCs. The gene calls are TRBV7-7 and TRBJ1-6; D perhaps matches TRBD1 (6 bases). CDR3 sequence: CASSWDKGSPLHF. The CDR3 nucleotides are TGTGCTAGCAGCTGGGACAAAGGTTCACCCCTCCACTTT.